The source of this T cell receptor beta chain is a study of chemoradiotherapy in HPV16-positive cancers. Study background: Functional T-cell assays on a couple of HPV16-positive patients' cells defined candidate HPV-specific clones and common TCR motifs.

The CDR3 length is 14 residues. Trimming took off 5 bases at V and 6 bases at J, with 15 bases between the two ends. Per germline, CDR1 SGHNT and CDR2 YENEEA. Profiling relied on immunoSEQ multiplex PCR, and the TCRdb table lists in-frame clones only, not all of them. The sample holds under 85,000 clones, more than 70% seen once. V usage is TRBV11-3 and J usage is TRBJ2-3; tentative D call: TRBD1 (6 bases). Sequences were derived from blood, sampled from a patient who underwent chemoradiotherapy. The origin of this receptor is a human donor with HPV-associated anogenital cancer. The CDR3 nucleotides read TGTGCCAGCAGCCATTTGGGGGCCCCCGATACGCAGTATTTT. The encoded protein is CASSHLGAPDTQYF.